This TCR beta chain was found in a study of T cells in Graves' hyperthyroidism and ophthalmopathy. There were TCR beta CDR3 regions amplified from RNA transcripts. First-round RT-PCR targeting the TCR CDR3 was performed with the HTBI primer set. From the multiplex PCR reads, TCRdb called clonotypes with MiXCR, one entry per CDR3 protein. This table holds about 540,000 distinct CDR3 sequences, 46% found once. Each diagnosis was grounded in clinical symptoms, serum thyroxine and TRAb, thyroid ultrasound, and orbital computed tomography. Germline assignment: CDR1 SGHRS and CDR2 YFSETQ. CDR3 length equals 13 residues. Trimming took 2 bases from V and 5 from J, leaving 11 bases between them.

This receptor was obtained from a woman in her late teens or twenties with Graves' hyperthyroidism. The sequenced material came from peripheral blood or thyroid tissue (not recorded which). This chain joins TRBV5-1 and TRBJ2-7; D perhaps matches TRBD1 (5 bases). CDR3 sequence reads: CASSFGHRDEQYF. Here the CDR3 DNA reads TGCGCCAGCAGCTTTGGACACCGAGACGAGCAGTACTTC.